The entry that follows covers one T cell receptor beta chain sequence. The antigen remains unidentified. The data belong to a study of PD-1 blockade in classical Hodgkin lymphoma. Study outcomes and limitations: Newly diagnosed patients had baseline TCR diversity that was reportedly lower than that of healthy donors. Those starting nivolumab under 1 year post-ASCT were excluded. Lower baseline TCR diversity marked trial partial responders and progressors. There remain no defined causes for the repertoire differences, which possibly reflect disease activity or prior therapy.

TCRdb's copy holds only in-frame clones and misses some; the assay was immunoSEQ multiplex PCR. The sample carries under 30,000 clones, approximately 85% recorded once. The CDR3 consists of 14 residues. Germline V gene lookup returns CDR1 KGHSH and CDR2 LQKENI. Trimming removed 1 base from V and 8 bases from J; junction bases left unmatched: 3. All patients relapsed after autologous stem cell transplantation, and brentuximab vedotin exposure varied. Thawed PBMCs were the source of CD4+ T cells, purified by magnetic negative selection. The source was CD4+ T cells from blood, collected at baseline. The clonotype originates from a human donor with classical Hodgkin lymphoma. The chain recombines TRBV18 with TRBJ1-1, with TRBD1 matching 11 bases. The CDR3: CASSPRTGGNEAFF. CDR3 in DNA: TGTGCCAGCTCACCACGGACAGGGGGCAACGAAGCTTTCTTT.